This T cell receptor (beta chain) was captured by sequencing in a study of human T cells and chemical hapten exposure. At least ten counts were recorded for this clonotype. The target antigen is unknown. Overall study results and limits: Among expanded TCRs, significantly more large CDR3 similarity clusters formed than among controls.

One entry per CDR3 protein, called by TCRdb with MiXCR from the RACE reads. The table has tens of thousands of distinct CDR3 sequences, about 6.6% seen once. Germline values: CDR1 SQVTM, CDR2 ANQGSEA. V lost 4 bases and J lost 2, with 30 bases in between. The CDR3 loop spans 19 amino acids. Time point denoted: patch test 2, 6 weeks after DPC sensitization. Treatment indicated: therapeutic diphenylcyclopropenone sensitization with weekly scalp DPC. The receptor was derived from a woman aged 25 to 39 with alopecia areata. Some clones in this sample may be carry-over from other donors' samples. The rearrangement links TRBV29-1 to TRBJ2-7; either TRBD1 or TRBD2 may fit D (6 bases each). The input for sequencing was whole blood, taken in connection with sensitization to the hapten diphenylcyclopropenone (DPC). The CDR3 nucleotides read TGCAGCGTTGGGGGGCGGAGGGGCCCCGGTGTTAGAGGCACCTACGAGCAGTACTTC. It encodes CSVGGRRGPGVRGTYEQYF.